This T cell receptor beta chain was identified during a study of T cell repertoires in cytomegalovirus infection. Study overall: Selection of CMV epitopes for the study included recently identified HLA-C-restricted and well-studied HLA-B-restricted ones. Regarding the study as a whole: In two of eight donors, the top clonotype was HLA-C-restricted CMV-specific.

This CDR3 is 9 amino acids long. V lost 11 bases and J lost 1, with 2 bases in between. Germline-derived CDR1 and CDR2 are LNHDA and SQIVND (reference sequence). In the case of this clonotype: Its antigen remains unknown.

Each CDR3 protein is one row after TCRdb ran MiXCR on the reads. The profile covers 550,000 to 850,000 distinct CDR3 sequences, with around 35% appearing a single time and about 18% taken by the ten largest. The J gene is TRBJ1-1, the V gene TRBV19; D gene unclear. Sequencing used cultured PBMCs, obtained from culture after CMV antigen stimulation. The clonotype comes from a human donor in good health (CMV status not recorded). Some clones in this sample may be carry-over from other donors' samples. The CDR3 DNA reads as TGTGCCGGGAACACTGAAGCTTTCTTT. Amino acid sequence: CAGNTEAFF. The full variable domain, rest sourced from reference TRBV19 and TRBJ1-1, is DGGITQSPKYLFRKEGQNVTLSCEQNLNHDAMYWYRQDPGQGLRLIYYSQIVNDFQKGDIAEGYSVSREKKESFPLTVTSAQKNPTAFYLCAGNTEAFFGQGTRLTVV.